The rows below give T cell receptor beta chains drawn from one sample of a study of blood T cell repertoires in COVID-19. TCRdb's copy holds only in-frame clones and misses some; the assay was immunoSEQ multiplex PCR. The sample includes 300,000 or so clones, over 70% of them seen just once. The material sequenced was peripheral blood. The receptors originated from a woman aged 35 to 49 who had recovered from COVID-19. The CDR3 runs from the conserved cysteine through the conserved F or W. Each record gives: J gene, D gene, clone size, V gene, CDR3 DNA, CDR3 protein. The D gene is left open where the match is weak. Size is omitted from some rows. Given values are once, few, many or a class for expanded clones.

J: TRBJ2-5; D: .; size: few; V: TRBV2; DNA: TGTGCCAGCAGTTGGGTCGGGGGAGCGCTGGAGACCCAGTACTTC; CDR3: CASSWVGGALETQYF
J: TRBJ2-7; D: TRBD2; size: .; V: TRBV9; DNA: TGTGCCAGCAGCGTAGGGCCGACTAGCGCGTACGAGCAGTACTTC; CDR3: CASSVGPTSAYEQYF
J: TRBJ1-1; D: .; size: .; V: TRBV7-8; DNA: TGTGCCAGCAGCTTACTGTCTGTTAGGGGGAACACTGAAGCTTTCTTT; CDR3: CASSLLSVRGNTEAFF
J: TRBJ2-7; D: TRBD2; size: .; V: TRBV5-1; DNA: TGCGCCAGCAGCTTCCGCCTAGCGGGGCACGAGCAGTACTTC; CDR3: CASSFRLAGHEQYF
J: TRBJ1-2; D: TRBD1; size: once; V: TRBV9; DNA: TGTGCCAGCAGCGTAGTGGGACAGGGAGGTGGCTACACCTTC; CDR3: CASSVVGQGGGYTF
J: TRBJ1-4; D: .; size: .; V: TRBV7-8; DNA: TGTGCCAGCAGCACTGACAGCCTAATTGGAAAACTGTTTTTT; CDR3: CASSTDSLIGKLFF
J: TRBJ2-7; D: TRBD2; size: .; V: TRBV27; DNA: TGTGCCAGCAGTTCCTCGGGGGGGACCTTCTACGAGCAGTACTTC; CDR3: CASSSSGGTFYEQYF
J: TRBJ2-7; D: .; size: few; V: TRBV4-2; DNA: TGTGCCAGCAGCCAAGGCGGACAGCAAAACTACGAGCAGTACTTC; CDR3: CASSQGGQQNYEQYF
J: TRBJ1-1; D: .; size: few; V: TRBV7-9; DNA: TGTGCCAGCAGGGCGGAACCCCAAGCTTTCTTT; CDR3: CASRAEPQAFF
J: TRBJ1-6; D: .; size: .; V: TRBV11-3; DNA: TGTGCCAGCAGCTTTGGGCCCCATTCACCCCTCCACTTT; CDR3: CASSFGPHSPLHF
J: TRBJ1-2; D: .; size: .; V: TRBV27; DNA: TGTGCCAGCAGTAGCCAACCCCACAGGGCAAACTATGGCTACACCTTC; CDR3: CASSSQPHRANYGYTF
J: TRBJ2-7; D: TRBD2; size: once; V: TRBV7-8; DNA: TGTGCCAGCAGCTTAGAGGCTAGCGGGGAGAGCTACGAGCAGTACTTC; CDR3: CASSLEASGESYEQYF
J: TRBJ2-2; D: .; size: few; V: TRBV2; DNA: TGTGCCAGCAGTGGGGCAAGCGGACAGTATTGGACCGGGGAGCTGTTTTTT; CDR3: CASSGASGQYWTGELFF
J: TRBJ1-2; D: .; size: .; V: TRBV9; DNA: TGTGCCAGCAGCATCGGGACATCTAACTATGGCTACACCTTC; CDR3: CASSIGTSNYGYTF
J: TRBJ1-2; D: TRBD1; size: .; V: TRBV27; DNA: TGTGCCAGTACCTTGGTCGGGACAGGGATCTATGGCTACACCTTC; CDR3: CASTLVGTGIYGYTF
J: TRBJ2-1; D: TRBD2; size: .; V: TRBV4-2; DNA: TGTGCCAGCAGCCAAGGCGGACTAGGAGGTGGTGAGCAGTTCTTC; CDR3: CASSQGGLGGGEQFF
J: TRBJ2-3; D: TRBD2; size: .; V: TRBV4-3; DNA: TGCGCCAGCAGCCAAGAACCCAGCGGGGGGCCAGATACGCAGTATTTT; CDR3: CASSQEPSGGPDTQYF
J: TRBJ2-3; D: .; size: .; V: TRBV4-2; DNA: TGTGCCAGCAGCCAAAGAGTGGGCGGGATCTACACAGATACGCAGTATTTT; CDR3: CASSQRVGGIYTDTQYF
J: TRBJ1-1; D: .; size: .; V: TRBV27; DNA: TGTGCCAGCAGCCCTATTTCCCTGAACACTGAAGCTTTCTTT; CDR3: CASSPISLNTEAFF
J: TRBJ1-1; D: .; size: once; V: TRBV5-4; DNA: TGTGCCAGCAATATGCAGGGCCCCAGCACTGAAGCTTTCTTT; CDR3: CASNMQGPSTEAFF
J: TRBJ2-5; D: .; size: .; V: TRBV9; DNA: TGTGCCAGCAGCGTAGGTGGTAGCGGTAAAGAGACCCAGTACTTC; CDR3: CASSVGGSGKETQYF
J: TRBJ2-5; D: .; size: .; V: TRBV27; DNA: TGTGCCAGCAGTTTGGTGAGGTCCGGTCAGACCCAGTACTTC; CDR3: CASSLVRSGQTQYF
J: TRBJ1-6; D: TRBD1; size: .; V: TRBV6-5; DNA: TGTGCCAGCAGACAGGGGCATAATTCACCCCTCCACTTT; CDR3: CASRQGHNSPLHF
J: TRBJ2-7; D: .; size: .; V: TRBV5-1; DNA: TGCGCCAGCAGAGGAGGGGGCTCGGGTACCTACGAGCAGTACTTC; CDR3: CASRGGGSGTYEQYF
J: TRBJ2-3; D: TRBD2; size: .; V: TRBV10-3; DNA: TGTGCCATCAGAGAGAGGTCGGGGGGGATCACAGATACGCAGTATTTT; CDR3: CAIRERSGGITDTQYF
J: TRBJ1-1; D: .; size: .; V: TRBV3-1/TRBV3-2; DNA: TGTGCCAGCAGCCTAGCCACTGAAGCTTTCTTT; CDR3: CASSLATEAFF
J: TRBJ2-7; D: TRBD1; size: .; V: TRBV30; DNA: TGTGCCTACCGGGACAGGAGCTCCTACGAGCAGTACTTC; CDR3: CAYRDRSSYEQYF
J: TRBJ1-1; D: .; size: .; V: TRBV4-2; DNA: TGTGCCAGCAGCCAAGAGGTTAGGAGAGCATGGAACACTGAAGCTTTCTTT; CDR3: CASSQEVRRAWNTEAFF
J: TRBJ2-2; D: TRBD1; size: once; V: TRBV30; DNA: TGTGCCTGGAGAGGGGGCTCGCGCACCGGGGAGCTGTTTTTT; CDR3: CAWRGGSRTGELFF
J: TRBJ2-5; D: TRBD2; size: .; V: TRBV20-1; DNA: TGCAGTGCTGGGGAGGGGGAGACCCAGTACTTC; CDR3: CSAGEGETQYF
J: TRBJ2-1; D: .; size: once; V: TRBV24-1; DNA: TGTGCCACCAGTAAACGCGGGTACTACAATGAGCAGTTCTTC; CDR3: CATSKRGYYNEQFF
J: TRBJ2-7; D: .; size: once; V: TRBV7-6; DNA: TGTGCCAGCAGCCCTAGCTGGGGGCACGTGGGCGAGCAGTACTTC; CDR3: CASSPSWGHVGEQYF
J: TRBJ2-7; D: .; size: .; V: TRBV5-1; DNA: TGCGCCAGCAGCTTGGTTGGCAAGAGGTCCTACGAGCAGTACTTC; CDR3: CASSLVGKRSYEQYF
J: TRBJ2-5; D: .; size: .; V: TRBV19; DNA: TGTGCCAGTAGTATAGGGAGAGAGACCCAGTACTTC; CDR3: CASSIGRETQYF
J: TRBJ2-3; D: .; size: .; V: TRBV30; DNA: TGTGCCTGGAGTGTGGGCCAAGGGGTCACAGATACGCAGTATTTT; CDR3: CAWSVGQGVTDTQYF
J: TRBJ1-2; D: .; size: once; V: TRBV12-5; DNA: TGTGCTAGTGGTGGTCCCGGGACAAATGGCTACACCTTC; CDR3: CASGGPGTNGYTF
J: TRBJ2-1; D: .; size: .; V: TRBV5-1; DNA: TGCGCCAGCGGAGGTGCTAGCTCCTACAATGAGCAGTTCTTC; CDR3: CASGGASSYNEQFF
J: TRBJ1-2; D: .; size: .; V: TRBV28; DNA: TGTGCCAGCAGTTTAAATGCACTCGGGGGCTACACCTTC; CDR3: CASSLNALGGYTF
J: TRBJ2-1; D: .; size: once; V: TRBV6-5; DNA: TGTGCCAGCAGTTACTTCCGAGACAATGAGCAGTTCTTC; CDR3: CASSYFRDNEQFF
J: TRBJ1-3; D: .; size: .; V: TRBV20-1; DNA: TGCAGTGCGGGCCCGGGAAACACCATATATTTT; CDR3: CSAGPGNTIYF
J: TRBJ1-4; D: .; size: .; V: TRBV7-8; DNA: TGTGCCAGCAGCTTAGAAATTTTGGTCGGCCCTGGAGGTGAAAAACTGTTTTTT; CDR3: CASSLEILVGPGGEKLFF
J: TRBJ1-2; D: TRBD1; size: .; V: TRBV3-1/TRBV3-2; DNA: TGTGCCAGCAGCCGGACTGGACAGGGGAATGGCTACACCTTC; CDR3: CASSRTGQGNGYTF
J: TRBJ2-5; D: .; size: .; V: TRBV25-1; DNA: TGTGCCAGCGAACCCAGGGTTAAGGGGGAGACCCAGTACTTC; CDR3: CASEPRVKGETQYF
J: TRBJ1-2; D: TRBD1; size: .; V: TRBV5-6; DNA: TGTGCCAGCAGCTTGGAGCGGACAGGGGGCGATACGTTC; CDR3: CASSLERTGGDTF
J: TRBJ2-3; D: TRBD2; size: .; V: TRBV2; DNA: TGTGCCAGCAGTGGACTAGCTAGCCCAGATACGCAGTATTTT; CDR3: CASSGLASPDTQYF
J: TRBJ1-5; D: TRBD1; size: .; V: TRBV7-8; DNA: TGTGCCAGCAGCTGGGGGACAGGCTTAAGCAATCAGCCCCAGCATTTT; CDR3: CASSWGTGLSNQPQHF
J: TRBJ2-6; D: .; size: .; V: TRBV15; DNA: TGTGCCACCAGCCTAAGAGTCTCTGGGGCCAACGTCCTGACTTTC; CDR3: CATSLRVSGANVLTF
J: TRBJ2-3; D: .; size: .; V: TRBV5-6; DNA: TGTGCCAGCAGCGACATCACAGATACGCAGTATTTT; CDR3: CASSDITDTQYF
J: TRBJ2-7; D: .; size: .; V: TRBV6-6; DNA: TGTGCCAGCAGTTACTCGATAGGAGGTCCGTCCGAGCAGTACTTC; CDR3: CASSYSIGGPSEQYF
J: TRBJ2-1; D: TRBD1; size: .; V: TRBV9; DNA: TGTGCCAGCAGCGTCTCTACAGGGGTCAATGAGCAGTTCTTC; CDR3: CASSVSTGVNEQFF
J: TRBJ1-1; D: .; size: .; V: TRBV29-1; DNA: TGCAGAGCCATAGGGGCAGGCACTGAAGCTTTCTTT; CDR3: CRAIGAGTEAFF
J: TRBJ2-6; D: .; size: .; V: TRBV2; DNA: TGTGCCAGCAGTCCCGGGACTCGTCCAGGGGCCAACGTCCTGACTTTC; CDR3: CASSPGTRPGANVLTF
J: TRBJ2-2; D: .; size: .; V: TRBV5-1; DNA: TGCGCCAGCAGCTTGTGGGGCTCGACACCCACCACCGGGGAGCTGTTTTTT; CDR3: CASSLWGSTPTTGELFF
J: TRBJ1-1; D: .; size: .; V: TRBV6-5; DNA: TGTGCCAGCAGTTACTCCCCCAGAAACACTGAAGCTTTCTTT; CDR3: CASSYSPRNTEAFF
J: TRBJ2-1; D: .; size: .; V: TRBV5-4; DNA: TGTGCCAGCAGCCCTCCGGGACAAGTAGGTTACAATGAGCAGTTCTTC; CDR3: CASSPPGQVGYNEQFF
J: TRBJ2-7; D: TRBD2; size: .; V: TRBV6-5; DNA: TGTGCCAGCAGTTACAGTCCCCCTAGCGGGGGCTACGAGCAGTACTTC; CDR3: CASSYSPPSGGYEQYF
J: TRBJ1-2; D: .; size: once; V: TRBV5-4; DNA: TGTGCCAGCAGCTTGGACCGGGTCGAGGGCTACACCTTC; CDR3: CASSLDRVEGYTF
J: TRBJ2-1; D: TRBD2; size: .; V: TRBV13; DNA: TGTGCCAGCAGCTCTGGACTAGCGGGGGGTGAGCAGTTCTTC; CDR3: CASSSGLAGGEQFF
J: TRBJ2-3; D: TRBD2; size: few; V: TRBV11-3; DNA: TGTGCCAGCAGCTTGCGGCGGGGGAGCACAGATACGCAGTATTTT; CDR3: CASSLRRGSTDTQYF
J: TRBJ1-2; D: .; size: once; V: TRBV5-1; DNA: TGCGCCAGCAGCTCTACTGGGATCCCGGGGGATGGCTACACCTTC; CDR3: CASSSTGIPGDGYTF